This T cell receptor beta chain was identified during a study of PD-1 blockade in classical Hodgkin lymphoma. Regarding the study as a whole: Patients excluded were those beginning nivolumab under 1 year after ASCT. The study reported lower baseline TCR diversity in newly diagnosed patients than in healthy donors. Whoever responded completely had baseline diversity much like that seen in newly diagnosed patients.

Documented time point: cycle 4 day 1 (C4D1), after five to seven weeks of nivolumab. Autologous stem cell transplantation was followed by relapse in every patient, and brentuximab vedotin exposure varied. Patients had relapsed/refractory classical Hodgkin lymphoma with complete response, partial response or progressive disease as best response. Generated by immunoSEQ multiplex PCR, the TCRdb table keeps only in-frame clones and is missing some. In the table there are some 19,000 clones, more than 70% of which are singletons. Details on this clone: Antigen specificity is unknown.

This CDR3 spans 17 amino acids. The V gene lost 3 bases and the J gene lost 1 base, with 16 bases spanning the gap. This TCR came from a human donor with classical Hodgkin lymphoma. The specimen comprised peripheral blood mononuclear cells (PBMCs), sampled before the fourth cycle of nivolumab. This sequence joins TRBV23-1 and TRBJ2-4, with D unresolved. TRBV23-1 carries the ORF label, with uncertain function. The DNA for the CDR3 is TGCGCCAGCAGTCAGGGAAGGATCCTGGGGGCCAAAAACATTCAGTACTTC. Its protein product is CASSQGRILGAKNIQYF.